This T cell receptor (beta chain) originates from a study of cytomegalovirus exposure and HLA in healthy donors. Study-level points and caveats: The dataset shows that most TCR sequences were rare, while some public TCRs occurred in many donors. Further analysis, carried out later, found HLA-associated TCR beta chains more clonally expanded than equally common other chains.

As regards this clone: Its antigen remains unidentified.

Trimming took 1 base from V and 5 from J; bases not matched to a gene: 6. The CDR3 totals 16 residues. The germline CDR1 and CDR2 sequences are LGHNA and YSLEER. Primers: 60 Vbeta forward and 13 Jbeta reverse. Assay: immunoSEQ multiplex PCR; the TCRdb copy retains only in-frame clones and omits some. The sample records approximately 53,000 clones, about three quarters being singletons. Material for sequencing was PBMCs. This chain uses TRBV4-3 with TRBJ1-3; TRBD1 agrees at 9 bases. The sequence was collected from a woman between 40 and 55 years old in good health and CMV-seropositive. CDR3 protein: CASSQVGGTGRNTIYF. The DNA of the CDR3 is TGCGCCAGCAGCCAAGTGGGTGGGACAGGGAGAAACACCATATATTTT.